A selection of T cell receptor beta chains follows, all from one sample in a study of technical replicates of blood from a few donors. Here immunoSEQ multiplex PCR was the method, and the copy in TCRdb shows in-frame clones only, minus some. In the table there are under 85,000 clones, 93% of which are singletons. Sequenced input: T cells isolated from PBMCs. The receptors were sampled from a human donor in good health. CDR3s include the opening cysteine and the closing phenylalanine or tryptophan. Each record gives: CDR3 DNA, CDR3 protein, D gene, clone size, V gene, J gene. A D gene is named only where the DNA matches it firmly. Clone size, where shown, is once, few, many, or a class for clones that have expanded.

CDR3nt: TGTGCCAGCAAGCCGGGACTTTCTCCATATGAGCAGTTCTTC
CDR3aa: CASKPGLSPYEQFF
d_gene: NA
abundance: NA
v_gene: TRBV28
j_gene: TRBJ2-1

CDR3nt: TGTGCCAGCAGCGTCAGATTAGCGGGAGGAATGAATGAGCAGTTCTTC
CDR3aa: CASSVRLAGGMNEQFF
d_gene: TRBD2
abundance: NA
v_gene: TRBV9
j_gene: TRBJ2-1

CDR3nt: TGTGCCAGCACGGGGGACAGGACCTACGAGCAGTACTTC
CDR3aa: CASTGDRTYEQYF
d_gene: TRBD1
abundance: NA
v_gene: TRBV7-9
j_gene: TRBJ2-7

CDR3nt: TGTGCCAGTAGCTCCGGGACAGCTAACTATGGCTACACCTTC
CDR3aa: CASSSGTANYGYTF
d_gene: TRBD1
abundance: NA
v_gene: TRBV19
j_gene: TRBJ1-2

CDR3nt: TGTGCCAGCAGCGACCCCTTATCAGAAGCGGGAGGGCCCACCTACAATGAGCAGTTCTTC
CDR3aa: CASSDPLSEAGGPTYNEQFF
d_gene: TRBD2
abundance: NA
v_gene: TRBV9
j_gene: TRBJ2-1

CDR3nt: TGCGCCAGCAGCCTGGGACAGGGGTCCTACAATGAGCAGTTCTTC
CDR3aa: CASSLGQGSYNEQFF
d_gene: TRBD1
abundance: once
v_gene: TRBV4-1
j_gene: TRBJ2-1

CDR3nt: TGTGCCAGCAGCTTCGGACTAGCGAGCCAAGAGACCCAGTACTTC
CDR3aa: CASSFGLASQETQYF
d_gene: TRBD2
abundance: NA
v_gene: TRBV7-9
j_gene: TRBJ2-5

CDR3nt: TGCAGCGTTGAAGATGAGCCGGGGTCCTACAATGAGCAGTTCTTC
CDR3aa: CSVEDEPGSYNEQFF
d_gene: NA
abundance: once
v_gene: TRBV29-1
j_gene: TRBJ2-1

CDR3nt: TGTGCCAGCGAAAGACAGGGGCAACCCACAGATACGCAGTATTTT
CDR3aa: CASERQGQPTDTQYF
d_gene: TRBD1
abundance: NA
v_gene: TRBV7-9
j_gene: TRBJ2-3

CDR3nt: TGCGCCAGCAGCTTCCCGGACAGGTCCAGTGAGCAGTTCTTC
CDR3aa: CASSFPDRSSEQFF
d_gene: TRBD1
abundance: NA
v_gene: TRBV5-1
j_gene: TRBJ2-1

CDR3nt: TGTGCCAGCAGTGCCGGGACAGGGGGAGGCTACACCTTC
CDR3aa: CASSAGTGGGYTF
d_gene: TRBD1
abundance: NA
v_gene: TRBV9
j_gene: TRBJ1-2

CDR3nt: TGTGCCGGCCACATTACTCAGGGAGGCGAGCAGTACTTC
CDR3aa: CAGHITQGGEQYF
d_gene: NA
abundance: once
v_gene: TRBV6-1
j_gene: TRBJ2-7

CDR3nt: TGCGCCAGCAGCACAGGACTAGCGTCCTACAATGAGCAGTTCTTC
CDR3aa: CASSTGLASYNEQFF
d_gene: TRBD2
abundance: NA
v_gene: TRBV5-1
j_gene: TRBJ2-1

CDR3nt: TGTGCCAGCAGCCTCTATGCGGAGAATGGCTACACCTTC
CDR3aa: CASSLYAENGYTF
d_gene: NA
abundance: NA
v_gene: TRBV5-8
j_gene: TRBJ1-2

CDR3nt: TGTGCCAGCAGTTCAACGGGAGGAAGTACGCAGTATTTT
CDR3aa: CASSSTGGSTQYF
d_gene: TRBD2
abundance: NA
v_gene: TRBV6-5
j_gene: TRBJ2-3

CDR3nt: TGCGCCAGCAGTGCCGGGGGGAGTTCTGTTGAAGCTTTCTTT
CDR3aa: CASSAGGSSVEAFF
d_gene: NA
abundance: NA
v_gene: TRBV10-1
j_gene: TRBJ1-1

CDR3nt: TGTGCCAGCAGTCCTATACAGGGTTTTAGCAATCAGCCCCAGCATTTT
CDR3aa: CASSPIQGFSNQPQHF
d_gene: NA
abundance: NA
v_gene: TRBV28
j_gene: TRBJ1-5

CDR3nt: TGTGCCAGCAGCGTAGAAGACGGTTCCGGGGCAGATACGCAGTATTTT
CDR3aa: CASSVEDGSGADTQYF
d_gene: NA
abundance: NA
v_gene: TRBV9
j_gene: TRBJ2-3

CDR3nt: TGCAGCGTTGAAGGACAGGGTCGAGCGTTAGCTTTCTTT
CDR3aa: CSVEGQGRALAFF
d_gene: TRBD1
abundance: NA
v_gene: TRBV29-1
j_gene: TRBJ1-1

CDR3nt: TGTGCCAGCAGCCTTGGACTAGCCTCCTACGAGCAGTACTTC
CDR3aa: CASSLGLASYEQYF
d_gene: TRBD2
abundance: NA
v_gene: TRBV7-8
j_gene: TRBJ2-7

CDR3nt: TGCGCCAGCAGCCCCCTAGCGGGGGGCACCTACGAGCAGTACTTC
CDR3aa: CASSPLAGGTYEQYF
d_gene: TRBD2
abundance: NA
v_gene: TRBV4-3
j_gene: TRBJ2-7

CDR3nt: TGTGCCAGCGCGACTAGCGGAAGCTCCTACGAGCAGTACTTC
CDR3aa: CASATSGSSYEQYF
d_gene: TRBD2
abundance: NA
v_gene: TRBV27
j_gene: TRBJ2-7

CDR3nt: TGTGCCAGCAGCTTACTAACGGGTGAGCAGTTCTTC
CDR3aa: CASSLLTGEQFF
d_gene: NA
abundance: NA
v_gene: TRBV7-9
j_gene: TRBJ2-1

CDR3nt: TGCGCCAGCAGTCAATTCCTACTTGACAGGGGGCCGGTAGCGGCTTTCTTT
CDR3aa: CASSQFLLDRGPVAAFF
d_gene: TRBD1
abundance: NA
v_gene: TRBV23-1
j_gene: TRBJ1-1

CDR3nt: TGTGCCAGCAGCCCCAGGAGAGGACAAGTCAGGGATACGCAGTATTTT
CDR3aa: CASSPRRGQVRDTQYF
d_gene: NA
abundance: NA
v_gene: TRBV7-2
j_gene: TRBJ2-3

CDR3nt: TGTGCCAGCAGTTTAAACCGAGGGTCCGGCTACACCTTC
CDR3aa: CASSLNRGSGYTF
d_gene: NA
abundance: NA
v_gene: TRBV28
j_gene: TRBJ1-2

CDR3nt: TGTGCCAGTAGTTCCTTCCAGGGCGAGCAGTACTTC
CDR3aa: CASSSFQGEQYF
d_gene: NA
abundance: NA
v_gene: TRBV19
j_gene: TRBJ2-7

CDR3nt: TGTGCCAGTAGTACAGGGGAAGGGAACACTGAAGCTTTCTTT
CDR3aa: CASSTGEGNTEAFF
d_gene: NA
abundance: NA
v_gene: TRBV19
j_gene: TRBJ1-1

CDR3nt: TGTGCCTCCCCAGCGGGAGGAACAGATACGCAGTATTTT
CDR3aa: CASPAGGTDTQYF
d_gene: TRBD2
abundance: NA
v_gene: TRBV30
j_gene: TRBJ2-3

CDR3nt: TGCGCCAGCAGCCAAGAAGGACAGGCAGGCTATGGCTACACCTTC
CDR3aa: CASSQEGQAGYGYTF
d_gene: TRBD1
abundance: NA
v_gene: TRBV4-1
j_gene: TRBJ1-2

CDR3nt: TGTGCCAGTAGTATAGCACGGGTCGGAGGCGCAGATACGCAGTATTTT
CDR3aa: CASSIARVGGADTQYF
d_gene: NA
abundance: NA
v_gene: TRBV19
j_gene: TRBJ2-3

CDR3nt: TGTGCCAGCAGCCCCCTGGGAGTGGGTACAGATACGCAGTATTTT
CDR3aa: CASSPLGVGTDTQYF
d_gene: NA
abundance: NA
v_gene: TRBV7-9
j_gene: TRBJ2-3

CDR3nt: TGCGCCAGCAGCCGGACAGAGCTCACCGGGGAGCTGTTTTTT
CDR3aa: CASSRTELTGELFF
d_gene: NA
abundance: NA
v_gene: TRBV4-1
j_gene: TRBJ2-2

CDR3nt: TGTGCCAGCAGCTTCGGGGTAAACTATGGCTACACCTTC
CDR3aa: CASSFGVNYGYTF
d_gene: NA
abundance: NA
v_gene: TRBV7-2
j_gene: TRBJ1-2

CDR3nt: TGTGCCAGCAGCGACTTAGCGGGTTCCTTCGCCGAGCAGTACTTC
CDR3aa: CASSDLAGSFAEQYF
d_gene: TRBD2
abundance: NA
v_gene: TRBV9
j_gene: TRBJ2-7

CDR3nt: TGTGCCAGCTCAGCTGAGGGCGCCAGGGGTGGCTACACCTTC
CDR3aa: CASSAEGARGGYTF
d_gene: NA
abundance: NA
v_gene: TRBV18
j_gene: TRBJ1-2

CDR3nt: TGTGCCAGCAGTCCCTCAGGGGGAGAGACCCAGTACTTC
CDR3aa: CASSPSGGETQYF
d_gene: TRBD1
abundance: NA
v_gene: TRBV6-4
j_gene: TRBJ2-5

CDR3nt: TGTGCCAGTAGTATAGCCCCGGGGTCGACGGCAAAGACTAATGAAAAACTGTTTTTT
CDR3aa: CASSIAPGSTAKTNEKLFF
d_gene: NA
abundance: NA
v_gene: TRBV19
j_gene: TRBJ1-4

CDR3nt: TGTGCCAGCAGCTACGGAGGCGGCTACACCTTC
CDR3aa: CASSYGGGYTF
d_gene: NA
abundance: NA
v_gene: TRBV7-9
j_gene: TRBJ1-2

CDR3nt: TGTGCCAGCAGCCCCACGGGGTCAAAGAACACTGAAGCTTTCTTT
CDR3aa: CASSPTGSKNTEAFF
d_gene: NA
abundance: NA
v_gene: TRBV7-3
j_gene: TRBJ1-1

CDR3nt: TGTGCCAGCAGTTTATCCGGGACTAGCGGGAGAAGTGAGCAGTTCTTC
CDR3aa: CASSLSGTSGRSEQFF
d_gene: TRBD2
abundance: NA
v_gene: TRBV27
j_gene: TRBJ2-1

CDR3nt: TGTGCCAGTAGTCTTCCCAGGGAGAACACTGAAGCTTTCTTT
CDR3aa: CASSLPRENTEAFF
d_gene: NA
abundance: NA
v_gene: TRBV19
j_gene: TRBJ1-1